In its sample, the clone carrying this T cell receptor (beta chain) was seen many times. Localized lung adenocarcinoma, a non-small cell lung cancer, affected the donors. These data belong to a study of CD4 and CD8 cells across lung adenocarcinoma regions. CDR1 and CDR2 from the germline V gene are MNHEY and SVGAGI. The CDR3 length is 16 residues. TCRdb fed the PCR reads into MiXCR, producing one record per CDR3 protein. Among about 25,000 distinct CDR3 sequences listed, approximately 53% were seen once. The TCR was taken from a male donor with lung adenocarcinoma. The CD4 and CD8 labels of this study may be unreliable. The J gene is TRBJ2-1, the V gene TRBV6-5; weak D call: TRBD2 (7 bases). Matching the DNA end better, TRBJ2-7 makes the J call doubtful. What was sequenced was CD8+ T cells from the center of a lung tumor. CDR3 sequence (DNA): TGTGCCAGCAGTTACTCGACGGGGGGCGGAACCGGCGAGCAGTACTTC. Translation gives CASSYSTGGGTGEQYF.